The text below deals with one T cell receptor beta chain. These data are taken from a study of cytomegalovirus exposure and HLA in healthy donors. In the PCR, 60 Vbeta and 13 Jbeta primers were used. This table comes from immunoSEQ multiplex PCR, and its TCRdb copy is limited to in-frame clones, with some not included. The table includes around 110,000 clones, around 73% detected once. CDR1 and CDR2 (germline): MDHEN, SYDVKM. The CDR3 totals 15 residues. The sequence was obtained from a man younger than 45 in good health and CMV-seronegative. The genes are TRBV28 and TRBJ2-5, with D possibly being TRBD2 (5 bases). The better agreement between TRBJ2-7 and the DNA end casts doubt on the J call. Sequenced: PBMCs. The CDR3 reads CASSLIGNTAYEQYF. The CDR3, as DNA: TGTGCCAGCAGTTTAATCGGGAATACCGCCTACGAGCAGTACTTC.